Detailed here is one T cell receptor (beta chain). This sample is part of a study of ipilimumab plus nivolumab after autologous stem cell transplantation. TCRdb's copy holds only in-frame clones and misses some; the assay was immunoSEQ multiplex PCR. The table shows approximately 5,000 clones, with about two thirds occurring only once. With V trimmed by 5 bases and J by 1 base, 6 bases remained unmatched. The germline V gene has CDR1 MDHEN and CDR2 SYDVKM. CDR3 size: 15 residues. The origin of this receptor is a male donor with multiple myeloma. The sample consisted of PBMCs, taken in a trial of ipilimumab plus nivolumab as post-transplant consolidation. The chain couples TRBV28 to TRBJ2-3; 7 bases align to TRBD1. The CDR3 spells CASSGMTGRTDTQYF. The CDR3 DNA reads as TGTGCCAGCAGTGGGATGACAGGGCGCACAGATACGCAGTATTTT.